This T cell receptor (beta chain) emerged from a study of T cell responses to AZD1222 COVID-19 vaccine. Remarks on this clone: The antigen remains undetermined.

Trimming left V 6 bases short and J 3 bases short, with 14 bases between. The CDR3 spans 14 residues. Germline assignment: CDR1 MNHEY and CDR2 SVGAGI. Study results and caveats: Donors were mostly white British, more females; clonal diversity possibly underestimated. The reported proportion of spike-specific TCRs targeting unmutated variant regions was nearly half. At baseline, seropositivity was found in only a handful of AZD1222 recipients. Among vaccine-associated CD4 TCRs, coverage spanned spike, with dominance at 160-218 and 743-854.

Using immunoSEQ multiplex PCR, the repertoire was profiled, and TCRdb retains in-frame clones only, with some absent. The data contain over 150,000 clones, roughly nine tenths of them seen just once; the ten biggest clones take up about 5.5%. This TCR came from an adult in good health. The specimen comprised peripheral blood, sampled on day 0 of MenACWY control vaccination. The chain uses TRBV6-5 and TRBJ1-1; a possible D gene is TRBD1 (6 bases). CDR3 region: CASRKTRGDTEAFF. As DNA, the CDR3 is TGTGCCAGCAGAAAAACCAGGGGAGACACTGAAGCTTTCTTT.